This T cell receptor beta chain emerged from a study of blood T cell repertoires in COVID-19. Overall study: Acute and convalescent COVID-19 specimens originated in the United States, Italy and Spain. Nucleic acid was either cDNA or gDNA, and it came from T cells, B-cell-depleted T cells, or PBMCs.

This table comes from immunoSEQ multiplex PCR, and its TCRdb copy is limited to in-frame clones, with some not included. The data show 230,000 or so clones, with roughly 84% seen just once and around 1.5% held by the top ten. Germline CDR1 and CDR2: MDHEN and SYDVKM. The CDR3 extends over 19 amino acids. The trim removed 2 bases at V and 0 bases at J, leaving 8 bases unmatched. This chain joins TRBV28 and TRBJ2-6, with TRBD1 matching 9 bases. The TCR comes from a woman in her 40s who had recovered from COVID-19. Material for sequencing was peripheral blood. CDR3 in amino acids: CASSLITLDRGSGANVLTF. The CDR3 bases are TGTGCCAGCAGTTTAATTACTCTGGACAGGGGCTCTGGGGCCAACGTCCTGACTTTC.